This T cell receptor (beta chain) appears in the sequencing data of a study of blood T cell repertoires in COVID-19. Study overall: From the United States, Italy and Spain came samples of acute and convalescent COVID-19. T cells, B-cell-depleted T cells, or PBMCs supplied cDNA or gDNA.

Germline V gene lookup returns CDR1 SGHVS and CDR2 FQNEAQ. V lost 5 bases to trimming and J lost 0 bases, with 10 bases between them. The CDR3 consists of 14 residues. TCRdb's table, derived via immunoSEQ multiplex PCR, lists solely in-frame clones and lacks some. This repertoire shows around 200,000 clones, 80% to 90% found once; its top ten account for 2.5% to 3.5%. The sample was peripheral blood. The chain joins TRBV7-8 to TRBJ1-1; maybe TRBD1 (6 bases). The sequence was collected from a man in his 60s with acute or convalescent COVID-19. CDR3 in amino acids: CASSLDSMNTEAFF. DNA for the CDR3: TGTGCCAGCAGCCTGGACAGTATGAACACTGAAGCTTTCTTT.